One T cell receptor beta chain is described in this entry. Primed by a sample-barcoded 5' primer and a J-beta primer mix, a second PCR proceeded for 7 to 11 cycles. TCRdb ran MiXCR on the 5' RACE reads and lists one entry per CDR3 protein. The sample has under 950,000 distinct CDR3 sequences; approximately 22% are singletons. The entry originates in a study of blood T cells in healthy people across ages. The junction had 6 bases not matched to a gene; V was cut back by 3 bases and J by 4 bases. CDR1 is SGHAT and CDR2 is FQNNGV in the germline V gene. CDR3 length: 16 amino acids. This rearrangement joins TRBV11-2 to TRBJ1-2; 12 bases line up with TRBD1. The receptor's source is a man between 65 and 80 years old in good health. The sequencing sample was made of blood. The CDR3 sequence: CASSFGTGGAVYGYTF. The CDR3 DNA reads as TGTGCCAGCAGCTTCGGGACAGGGGGCGCCGTCTATGGCTACACCTTC.